This is a list of T cell receptor beta chains from one sample in a study of human versus mouse CDR3 diversity and MHC coevolution. The repertoire was sequenced with immunoSEQ multiplex PCR; TCRdb's copy has only in-frame clones and lacks some. The profile shows 60,000 to 95,000 clones, roughly 90% of them singletons. The specimen was naive CD4+ T cells from blood. The origin of the receptors is a person between 25 and 70 years old in good health. Both conserved end residues are part of each CDR3. Each record gives: CDR3 protein, CDR3 DNA, D gene, J gene, clone size, V gene. The D gene is left open where the match is weak. Size tells how often a clone was seen (once, few, many) or the class of an expanded clone, and some rows leave it out.

CDR3 protein: CASRGLGERSTEAFF; CDR3 DNA: TGTGCCAGTAGGGGGTTGGGAGAAAGGTCCACTGAAGCTTTCTTT; D gene: .; J gene: TRBJ1-1; clone size: few; V gene: TRBV19
CDR3 protein: CASSEAQYSGTNEQFF; CDR3 DNA: TGTGCCAGCAGTGAAGCCCAATACTCCGGGACTAATGAGCAGTTCTTC; D gene: .; J gene: TRBJ2-1; clone size: .; V gene: TRBV6-1
CDR3 protein: CASRDRGLEGEQFF; CDR3 DNA: TGTGCCAGCAGGGACAGGGGGCTAGAGGGTGAGCAGTTCTTC; D gene: TRBD1; J gene: TRBJ2-1; clone size: .; V gene: TRBV6-5
CDR3 protein: CASSLSGGLSYQPQHF; CDR3 DNA: TGTGCCAGCAGCTTATCCGGGGGGCTAAGCTATCAGCCCCAGCATTTT; D gene: .; J gene: TRBJ1-5; clone size: .; V gene: TRBV7-8
CDR3 protein: CASSYSLGLNYDEQYF; CDR3 DNA: TGTGCCAGCAGTTACTCGTTGGGACTGAACTACGATGAGCAGTACTTC; D gene: .; J gene: TRBJ2-7; clone size: .; V gene: TRBV6-5
CDR3 protein: CASSARDFDGELFF; CDR3 DNA: TGTGCCAGCAGTGCCCGGGACTTCGACGGGGAGCTGTTTTTT; D gene: .; J gene: TRBJ2-2; clone size: .; V gene: TRBV6-4
CDR3 protein: CASSLGASGGYEQYF; CDR3 DNA: TGTGCCAGCAGTCTAGGGGCTAGCGGGGGCTACGAGCAGTACTTC; D gene: TRBD2; J gene: TRBJ2-7; clone size: .; V gene: TRBV6-5
CDR3 protein: CASIAGASYEQYF; CDR3 DNA: TGTGCCAGCATAGCGGGGGCCTCCTACGAGCAGTACTTC; D gene: TRBD2; J gene: TRBJ2-7; clone size: .; V gene: TRBV2
CDR3 protein: CASKLRYEQYF; CDR3 DNA: TGTGCCAGCAAACTGCGTTACGAGCAGTACTTC; D gene: .; J gene: TRBJ2-7; clone size: .; V gene: TRBV28
CDR3 protein: CATSRDPPTQADMDEQYF; CDR3 DNA: TGTGCCACCAGCAGAGATCCCCCGACGCAGGCAGACATGGACGAGCAGTACTTC; D gene: .; J gene: TRBJ2-7; clone size: .; V gene: TRBV15
CDR3 protein: CASSLRQGLTEKLFF; CDR3 DNA: TGTGCCAGCAGTCTTCGACAGGGCTTGACGGAAAAACTGTTTTTT; D gene: TRBD1; J gene: TRBJ1-4; clone size: .; V gene: TRBV6-5
CDR3 protein: CASSYVVGGTDTQYF; CDR3 DNA: TGTGCCAGCAGTTACGTGGTAGGGGGCACAGATACGCAGTATTTT; D gene: .; J gene: TRBJ2-3; clone size: .; V gene: TRBV6-5
CDR3 protein: CASSLPHSGETQYF; CDR3 DNA: TGTGCCAGCAGTTTACCCCACTCAGGAGAGACCCAGTACTTC; D gene: .; J gene: TRBJ2-5; clone size: .; V gene: TRBV28
CDR3 protein: CASTSQGEQPQHF; CDR3 DNA: TGTGCCAGTACCTCACAGGGAGAACAGCCCCAGCATTTT; D gene: .; J gene: TRBJ1-5; clone size: .; V gene: TRBV19
CDR3 protein: CASSLASQGPQETQYF; CDR3 DNA: TGTGCCAGCAGCTTAGCGAGCCAGGGGCCACAAGAGACCCAGTACTTC; D gene: .; J gene: TRBJ2-5; clone size: .; V gene: TRBV7-2
CDR3 protein: CASSLSPVGAGTEAFF; CDR3 DNA: TGTGCCAGCAGTTTATCCCCTGTAGGGGCAGGCACTGAAGCTTTCTTT; D gene: .; J gene: TRBJ1-1; clone size: .; V gene: TRBV27
CDR3 protein: CASSQEPSGSSTDTQYF; CDR3 DNA: TGCGCCAGCAGCCAAGAACCTAGCGGGAGTTCCACAGATACGCAGTATTTT; D gene: TRBD2; J gene: TRBJ2-3; clone size: .; V gene: TRBV4-1
CDR3 protein: CASRKEDRGQRVGMNTEAFF; CDR3 DNA: TGTGCCAGCAGGAAAGAGGACAGGGGGCAAAGGGTAGGGATGAACACTGAAGCTTTCTTT; D gene: TRBD1; J gene: TRBJ1-1; clone size: .; V gene: TRBV27
CDR3 protein: CASSLPEGEQFF; CDR3 DNA: TGTGCCAGCAGCTTACCCGAGGGTGAGCAGTTCTTC; D gene: .; J gene: TRBJ2-1; clone size: .; V gene: TRBV6-6
CDR3 protein: CASSGVAGGPKYNEQFF; CDR3 DNA: TGTGCCAGCAGTGGGGTAGCGGGAGGCCCAAAGTACAATGAGCAGTTCTTC; D gene: TRBD2; J gene: TRBJ2-1; clone size: .; V gene: TRBV6-1